Below, 23 T cell receptor beta chains from the same sample are listed, as sequenced in a study of blood T cell repertoires in COVID-19. TCRdb's copy holds only in-frame clones and misses some; the assay was immunoSEQ multiplex PCR. The table lists 200,000 to 300,000 clones, 88% of them singletons. The sequenced material came from peripheral blood. The receptors originated from a man aged 55 to 70 who had recovered from COVID-19.

The rearrangement joins TRBV12-3 or TRBV12-4 to TRBJ1-2; no definite D call. Trimming shortened V by 7 bases and J by 6 bases, and 12 bases separated the two germline ends. This CDR3 spans 12 amino acids. The CDR3 nucleotides read TGTGCCAGCAAGCGGGAGGCCCATGGCTACACCTTC. Its protein product is CASKREAHGYTF.

Points on this clone: This specimen includes other DNA sequences encoding the same CDR3. This chain links TRBV7-9 with TRBJ1-3; 10 positions agree with TRBD1. Per germline, CDR1 SEHNR and CDR2 FQNEAQ (reference sequence). V lost 5 bases, J lost 2 bases, and 3 bases stayed unmatched. The CDR3 has 15 amino acids. CDR3 region: CASSPGQGAGNTIYF. The CDR3 DNA is TGTGCCAGCAGCCCAGGACAGGGGGCTGGAAACACCATATATTTT.

V is TRBV3-1 (or the pseudogene TRBV3-2) and J is TRBJ2-3; possibly TRBD1 for D (5 bases). The CDR3 runs to 13 residues. CDR1 is LGHDT, CDR2 YNNKEL, per germline (reference sequence). V was clipped by 7 bases and J by 3 bases, with 11 bases between them. The CDR3 region is CASKRGTTDTQYF. The CDR3 DNA is TGTGCCAGCAAAAGGGGCACGACAGATACGCAGTATTTT.

The J gene is TRBJ2-5, the V gene TRBV5-1, with 8 bases that match TRBD2. Germline assignment: CDR1 SGHRS and CDR2 YFSETQ. CDR3 length equals 15 residues. The V segment lost 2 bases and the J segment 5 bases; nucleotides outside the gene matches: 8. CDR3 region: CASSFSSGGLETQYF. CDR3 coding DNA: TGCGCCAGCAGCTTCTCCAGCGGGGGATTGGAGACCCAGTACTTC.

In DNA form, the CDR3 reads TGCGCCAGCAGCTTCGGGCCCCGGGAATCACCCCTCCACTTT. Translated: CASSFGPRESPLHF. The V gene is TRBV5-1, the J gene TRBJ1-6; D not certain. Germline V gene sequence: CDR1 SGHRS, CDR2 YFSETQ. The CDR3 contains 14 residues. Deletions cut 2 bases from V and 10 bases from J, with 13 bases between.

The chain is built from TRBV6-5 and TRBJ1-3; D is ambiguous. Trimming took off 7 bases at V and 0 bases at J, with 10 bases between the two ends. CDR1 and CDR2 (germline): MNHEY, SVGAGI. The CDR3 contains 14 residues. The CDR3 region is CASNPRDSGNTIYF. The CDR3 coding sequence is TGTGCCAGCAATCCCCGGGACTCTGGAAACACCATATATTTT.

The V call is TRBV5-5, the J call TRBJ2-5, with 13 bases identical to TRBD2. This CDR3 comprises 18 residues. The germline V gene encodes CDR1 SGHKS and CDR2 YYEKEE (reference sequence). With V trimmed by 2 bases and J by 1 base, 8 bases remained unmatched. CDR3 region: CASSFFAGLAGAQETQYF. The CDR3 coding sequence is TGTGCCAGCAGCTTCTTTGCCGGACTAGCGGGGGCCCAAGAGACCCAGTACTTC.

The V call is TRBV5-1, the J call TRBJ1-5; 7 nucleotides match TRBD1. Trimming removed 4 bases from V and 4 bases from J; junction bases left unmatched: 5. Germline lookup yields CDR1 SGHRS and CDR2 YFSETQ. This CDR3 has 14 residues. The CDR3 protein is CASSEGQINQPQHF. In DNA, the CDR3 is TGCGCCAGCAGCGAGGGACAGATAAATCAGCCCCAGCATTTT.

The chain has TRBV12-5 and TRBJ2-7, with 7 bases fitting TRBD1. CDR1 LGHNT and CDR2 FRNRAP come from the germline V gene. Germline trimming cut 4 bases from V and 5 bases from J; bases unmatched to any gene: 17. This CDR3 region has 17 residues. Here the CDR3 DNA reads TGTGCTAGTGGTTCCAATACCGGGACAGTATTTGTACACGAGCAGTACTTC. Its translation: CASGSNTGTVFVHEQYF.

V and J are TRBV9 and TRBJ2-2, with 11 bases matching TRBD2. V trimming: 1 base; J trimming: 6 bases; junction bases outside the gene matches: 11. The germline CDR1 and CDR2 sequences are SGDLS and YYNGEE. The CDR3 extends over 18 amino acids. CDR3 protein: CASSVRRTSGGLAGELFF. CDR3 sequence (DNA): TGTGCCAGCAGCGTAAGGCGTACTAGCGGGGGACTTGCCGGGGAGCTGTTTTTT.

This clone came up once. The chain is built from TRBV27 and TRBJ2-1; 9 bases are shared with TRBD1. Germline CDR1 and CDR2: MNHEY and SMNVEV (reference sequence). The CDR3 has 15 residues. The J segment lost 4 bases and the V segment lost 4 bases, leaving 5 bases of the junction unmatched. The CDR3 DNA is TGTGCCAGCAGTTACCGGGACAGGGTTTACAATGAGCAGTTCTTC. Encoded protein: CASSYRDRVYNEQFF.

The rearrangement links TRBV29-1 to TRBJ1-3, with D possibly being TRBD1 (5 bases). The CDR3 totals 14 residues. The V gene lost 2 bases and the J gene lost 4 bases, with 12 bases spanning the gap. Germline V CDR1 and CDR2: SQVTM, ANQGSEA. CDR3 nucleotides: TGCAGCGTTGAAAGGGCGGCAGGGGGAAACACCATATATTTT. It encodes CSVERAAGGNTIYF.

The V and J genes are TRBV6-5 and TRBJ2-3; 8 nucleotides agree with TRBD2. After removal of 2 bases from V and 0 bases from J, the junction contained 4 bases not matched to a gene. The CDR3 extends over 16 amino acids. Germline-derived CDR1 and CDR2 are MNHEY and SVGAGI. CDR3 nucleotides: TGTGCCAGCAGTTACACGGGGGGGGCTAGCACAGATACGCAGTATTTT. Translated, it gives CASSYTGGASTDTQYF.

The J gene is TRBJ2-1, the V gene TRBV9; D may be TRBD2 (5 bases). This CDR3 is 15 amino acids long. V lost 2 bases and J lost 0, with 9 bases in between. Germline CDR1 reads SGDLS; CDR2 reads YYNGEE. CDR3 in DNA: TGTGCCAGCAGCGTTTCGGGGAGCTCCTACAATGAGCAGTTCTTC. As protein: CASSVSGSSYNEQFF.

The chain combines TRBV29-1 with TRBJ2-5; 7 nucleotides match TRBD1. Germline trimming cut 6 bases from V and 2 bases from J; bases unmatched to any gene: 3. The CDR3 is 12 amino acids. Germline V CDR1 and CDR2: SQVTM, ANQGSEA. The CDR3 loop is CSVQGQQETQYF. CDR3 coding DNA: TGCAGCGTCCAGGGACAGCAAGAGACCCAGTACTTC.

The chain employs TRBV19 and TRBJ1-2; perhaps TRBD1 as D (5 bases). This CDR3 has 15 amino acids. Trimming stripped 6 bases from V and 1 base from J, with 15 bases between. The germline V gene encodes CDR1 LNHDA and CDR2 SQIVND (reference sequence). As DNA, the CDR3 is TGTGCCAGTAGCCTGGTGGGGGAGGTTAACTATGGCTACACCTTC. Its protein is CASSLVGEVNYGYTF.

This clone was recorded once. The V and J genes are TRBV9 and TRBJ2-7; 10 nucleotides align to TRBD2. The germline V gene encodes CDR1 SGDLS and CDR2 YYNGEE. The CDR3 covers 15 residues. V trimming: 0 bases; J trimming: 3 bases; junction bases outside the gene matches: 3. The CDR3 sequence: CASSVAAGGNYEQYF. CDR3 DNA sequence: TGTGCCAGCAGCGTAGCAGCGGGGGGGAACTACGAGCAGTACTTC.

This clone was seen a single time. The chain has TRBV6-5 and TRBJ1-5; unclear D gene. Trimming pared 8 bases from V and 7 bases from J, leaving 12 bases between. The germline V gene encodes CDR1 MNHEY and CDR2 SVGAGI. This CDR3 is built from 12 residues. Written as DNA, the CDR3 is TGTGCCAGCTCACGGGGAGGACAGCCCCAGCATTTT. Amino acids: CASSRGGQPQHF.

The chain couples TRBV7-3 to TRBJ2-2, with 9 bases identical to TRBD1. Germline V lookup: CDR1 SGHTA, CDR2 FQGTGA. After removal of 5 bases from V and 4 bases from J, the junction contained 8 bases not matched to a gene. This CDR3 contains 16 residues. CDR3 nucleotide sequence: TGTGCCAGCAGCCCTAAACAGGGGGCTACCACCGGGGAGCTGTTTTTT. It specifies CASSPKQGATTGELFF.

The table lists this clone with a few counts. V gene TRBV27 combines with J gene TRBJ2-7; 12 nucleotides align to TRBD1. Germline V gene data show CDR1 as MNHEY and CDR2 as SMNVEV (reference sequence). J gave up 1 base and V 8 bases, and 9 bases lay outside the gene matches. This CDR3 region has 16 residues. The CDR3 spells CASSAGTGGRSYEQYF. CDR3 in DNA: TGTGCCAGCTCGGCCGGGACAGGGGGCCGGTCCTACGAGCAGTACTTC.

This clone was seen a single time. The gene calls are TRBV4-2 and TRBJ2-6; possibly TRBD1 for D (6 bases). Trimming left V 3 bases short and J 3 bases short, with 21 bases between. CDR1 and CDR2 from the germline V gene are LGHNA and YNFKEQ. The CDR3 spans 19 residues. The chain's CDR3 is CASSQATGVNLGGANVLTF. Written as DNA, the CDR3 is TGTGCCAGCAGCCAGGCGACAGGCGTTAACCTTGGTGGGGCCAACGTCCTGACTTTC.

The V and J genes are TRBV19 and TRBJ2-5; 9 bases agree with TRBD1. Per germline, CDR1 LNHDA and CDR2 SQIVND (reference sequence). CDR3 length: 16 amino acids. The ends lost 9 bases at V and 1 base at J; junction bases unmatched: 12. The CDR3 nucleotides are TGTGCCAGCGCGACGGGTCAGACAGGGGGCCAAGAGACCCAGTACTTC. It translates to CASATGQTGGQETQYF.

The chain carries TRBV19 and TRBJ2-1, with 10 bases fitting TRBD2. Germline CDR1 and CDR2: LNHDA and SQIVND (reference sequence). V shed 4 bases, J shed 10 bases, and the junction held 10 bases outside the gene matches. The CDR3 loop spans 15 amino acids. CDR3 amino acids: CASSKSLAGANEQFF. The CDR3 DNA is TGTGCCAGTAGTAAATCCCTAGCGGGGGCCAACGAGCAGTTCTTC.